This entry lists 26 T cell receptor beta chains sequenced from one sample in a study of lymphopenia after photon versus proton radiotherapy. TCRdb keeps only in-frame clones here, not all; method: immunoSEQ multiplex PCR. The table records about 45,000 clones, over 75% of them present only once. This specimen was peripheral blood, taken from a patient treated with photon-based radiotherapy. The receptors were sampled from a man aged 40-49 years with gastric cancer.

The V call is TRBV11-2, the J call TRBJ2-3; D gene ambiguous. CDR1 and CDR2 (germline): SGHAT, FQNNGV. V lost 1 base and J 0 bases, leaving 11 bases between the germline ends. The CDR3 runs to 16 residues. CDR3: CASSLGAKTSTDTQYF. For the CDR3, the DNA is TGTGCCAGCAGCTTAGGAGCGAAAACTAGCACAGATACGCAGTATTTT.

The gene calls are TRBV27 and TRBJ1-1; tentative D call: TRBD1 (5 bases). The CDR3 is made up of 17 amino acids. Trimming removed 2 bases at V and 2 bases at J, with 18 bases between. Per germline, CDR1 MNHEY and CDR2 SMNVEV (reference sequence). CDR3 sequence: CASSLPTLMTVNTEAFF. The CDR3 nucleotides are TGTGCCAGCAGTTTACCCACCCTCATGACAGTAAACACTGAAGCTTTCTTT.

This chain uses TRBV9 with TRBJ2-1; TRBD1 or TRBD2 may be the D gene (5 bases each). The CDR3 is 14 amino acids. With 4 bases removed from V and 8 bases from J, the gap between germline ends came to 16 bases. Germline lookup yields CDR1 SGDLS and CDR2 YYNGEE. CDR3 residues: CASSPGQGRDEQFF. DNA for the CDR3: TGTGCCAGCAGCCCAGGGCAGGGACGGGATGAGCAGTTCTTC.

V and J are TRBV11-2 and TRBJ1-1, with a tentative D call TRBD1 (6 bases). Trimming cost V 5 bases and J 9 bases, with 13 bases left between them. Germline assignment: CDR1 SGHAT and CDR2 FQNNGV. The CDR3 sequence is 12 residues long. The CDR3 reads CASSQGSPKAFF. CDR3 nucleotide sequence: TGTGCCAGCAGCCAGGGGTCCCCCAAAGCTTTCTTT.

The chain has TRBV2 and TRBJ1-5; D gene unclear. The CDR3 consists of 14 residues. Germline V lookup: CDR1 SNHLY, CDR2 FYNNEI. The V gene lost 5 bases and the J gene lost 4 bases, with 12 bases spanning the gap. The CDR3 loop reads CASSLAGRNQPQHF. The CDR3 nucleotides are TGTGCCAGCAGTCTTGCTGGCAGAAATCAGCCCCAGCATTTT.

The rearrangement joins TRBV6-5 to TRBJ1-2; weak D call: TRBD1 (5 bases). Per the germline V gene, CDR1 is MNHEY and CDR2 is SVGAGI. The CDR3 runs to 14 residues. V was pared by 6 bases and J by 4 bases, with 15 bases between. The CDR3 protein is CASRDQGFRYGYTF. In DNA form, the CDR3 reads TGTGCCAGCAGAGACCAGGGTTTTCGCTATGGCTACACCTTC.

This chain links TRBV5-1 with TRBJ1-6; the match to TRBD1 covers 7 bases. The CDR3 loop spans 14 amino acids. V shed 4 bases and J 6 bases; nucleotides not matched to a gene: 4. The germline CDR1 and CDR2 sequences are SGHRS and YFSETQ. CDR3 bases: TGCGCCAGCAGCGTCGACAGGGTTAATTCACCCCTCCACTTT. It codes for CASSVDRVNSPLHF.

The V gene is TRBV5-1, the J gene TRBJ1-6, with D possibly TRBD1 on 5 matching bases. Germline CDR1 and CDR2: SGHRS and YFSETQ. Trimming cost V 7 bases and J 5 bases, with 10 bases left between them. The CDR3 contains 13 residues. The CDR3, as DNA: TGCGCCAGCGGGAGAGGGGATAATTCACCCCTCCACTTT. Encoded protein: CASGRGDNSPLHF.

The chain links TRBV11-2 to TRBJ2-1; a possible D gene is TRBD2 (5 bases). CDR3 length equals 15 residues. Germline values: CDR1 SGHAT, CDR2 FQNNGV. V dropped 5 bases and J dropped 0 bases, with 11 bases sitting between them. The CDR3 region has the DNA TGTGCCAGCAGCCGGGGTGGCAGCTCCTACAATGAGCAGTTCTTC. Translation: CASSRGGSSYNEQFF. The complete variable domain, with remaining parts taken from reference TRBV11-2 and TRBJ2-1, reads EAGVAQSPRYKIIEKRQSVAFWCNPISGHATLYWYQQILGQGPKLLIQFQNNGVVDDSQLPKDRFSAERLKGVDSTLKIQPAKLEDSAVYLCASSRGGSSYNEQFFGPGTRLTVL.

The genes are TRBV27 and TRBJ2-1; D gene ambiguous. This CDR3 contains 13 residues. V shed 2 bases and J shed 4 bases, with 6 bases lying between them. Germline CDR1 is MNHEY and CDR2 is SMNVEV (reference sequence). CDR3 sequence: CASSLMGYNEQFF. The CDR3 DNA is TGTGCCAGCAGTTTAATGGGGTACAATGAGCAGTTCTTC.

V is TRBV11-2 and J is TRBJ2-7, with TRBD1 matching over 8 bases. The CDR3 consists of 15 residues. Looked up from germline, CDR1 is SGHAT and CDR2 is FQNNGV. Germline trimming cut 1 base from V and 2 bases from J; bases unmatched to any gene: 4. The CDR3 DNA reads as TGTGCCAGCAGCTTAGGACAGGGGTCTACCTACGAGCAGTACTTC. It encodes CASSLGQGSTYEQYF.

The chain is built from TRBV6-6 and TRBJ2-2; either TRBD1 or TRBD2 may supply D (5 bases each). The CDR3 runs to 14 residues. Germline V lookup: CDR1 MNHNY, CDR2 SVGAGI (reference sequence). Trimming pared 5 bases from V and 6 bases from J, leaving 13 bases between. Written as DNA, the CDR3 is TGTGCCAGCAGTCTGTTAGGGGAGTCCGGGGAGCTGTTTTTT. Its protein is CASSLLGESGELFF.

The V and J genes are TRBV19 and TRBJ1-6; D perhaps matches TRBD1 (5 bases). CDR1 and CDR2 from the germline V gene are LNHDA and SQIVND (reference sequence). This CDR3 comprises 15 residues. The germline V and J ends were trimmed by 3 bases and 7 bases, with 13 bases remaining between them. The CDR3 coding sequence is TGTGCCAGTAGTATGGGGATAGAGGGGAATTCACCCCTCCACTTT. As protein: CASSMGIEGNSPLHF.

The J gene is TRBJ2-2, the V gene TRBV7-9; 10 positions agree with TRBD2. The CDR3 sequence is 18 residues long. After removal of 2 bases from V and 1 base from J, the junction contained 7 bases not matched to a gene. The V gene's germline CDR1 is SEHNR and CDR2 FQNEAQ (reference sequence). Here the CDR3 reads CASSLQASGGWNTGELFF. Here the CDR3 DNA reads TGTGCCAGCAGCTTACAGGCTAGCGGGGGCTGGAACACCGGGGAGCTGTTTTTT.

The genes are TRBV15 and TRBJ2-2; D tentatively reads TRBD1 or TRBD2 (7 bases each). This CDR3 has 15 amino acids. Germline CDR1 LNHNV, CDR2 YYDKDF (reference sequence). V lost 0 bases and J lost 4, with 9 bases in between. The CDR3 DNA reads as TGTGCCACCAGCAGAGACAGGGGGGGCACCGGGGAGCTGTTTTTT. Amino acid sequence: CATSRDRGGTGELFF.

This sequence joins TRBV19 and TRBJ2-5, with D perhaps TRBD1 or TRBD2 (5 bases each). The ends were cut back, 5 bases at V and 2 bases at J, with 9 bases in the middle. CDR1 is LNHDA, CDR2 SQIVND, per germline (reference sequence). CDR3 size: 13 residues. Here the CDR3 reads CASSAGAQETQYF. Here the CDR3 DNA reads TGTGCCAGTAGTGCCGGGGCACAAGAGACCCAGTACTTC.

This chain links TRBV29-1 with TRBJ1-2, with unresolved D. Trimming shortened V by 5 bases and J by 4 bases, and 11 bases separated the two germline ends. The CDR3 consists of 12 residues. Germline values: CDR1 SQVTM, CDR2 ANQGSEA. This CDR3 reads CSVYGGSYGYTF. The DNA of the CDR3 is TGCAGCGTTTACGGAGGGTCCTATGGCTACACCTTC.

The chain is built from TRBV7-5 and TRBJ1-6; the D call in the table, TRBD1, was not verified against the DNA. TRBV7-5 is shown as a pseudogene. This CDR3 is 17 amino acids long. CDR3 sequence reads: CARSLEVLGQGDSPLHF. CDR3 DNA: TGTGCCAGAAGCTTAGAGGTTTTGGGGCAGGGCGATTCACCCCTCCACTTT.

V usage is TRBV29-1 and J usage is TRBJ2-7; no reliable D call. This CDR3 has 13 residues. The germline V gene has CDR1 SQVTM and CDR2 ANQGSEA. Trimming shortened V by 4 bases and J by 0 bases, and 10 bases separated the two germline ends. Here the CDR3 reads CSVVEGPSYEQYF. The CDR3 DNA follows: TGCAGCGTTGTTGAAGGGCCCTCCTACGAGCAGTACTTC.

V is TRBV13 and J is TRBJ2-1; TRBD1 might be the D (7 bases). The germline CDR1 and CDR2 sequences are PRHDT and FYEKMQ (reference sequence). The CDR3 has 15 amino acids. The ends were cut back, 4 bases at V and 5 bases at J, with 15 bases in the middle. The CDR3 DNA sequence: TGTGCCAGCAGCTCACTGACAGGGAGGAACAATGAGCAGTTCTTC. Amino acid sequence: CASSSLTGRNNEQFF.

This rearrangement joins TRBV10-3 to TRBJ2-3; D not resolved. The CDR3 consists of 14 residues. CDR1 is ENHRY, CDR2 SYGVKD, per germline. Deletions cut 6 bases from V and 1 base from J, with 11 bases between. The CDR3 nucleotides are TGTGCCATCAGACACCGGGCCGGCACAGATACGCAGTATTTT. Translated, it gives CAIRHRAGTDTQYF.

The chain links TRBV6-1 to TRBJ1-5, with D perhaps matching TRBD1 (5 bases). The CDR3 has 13 amino acids. The germline V gene has CDR1 MNHNS and CDR2 SASEGT. V lost 4 bases, J lost 6 bases, and 10 bases lay in between. For the CDR3, the DNA is TGTGCCAGCAGTGCCCAGGGCGGTCAGCCCCAGCATTTT. Protein sequence: CASSAQGGQPQHF.

The chain uses TRBV2 and TRBJ2-2; 7 bases map to TRBD1. The junction had 3 bases not matched to a gene; V was cut back by 5 bases and J by 0 bases. CDR1 is SNHLY, CDR2 FYNNEI, per germline. CDR3 size: 15 residues. The CDR3 sequence: CASSRGQANTGELFF. The CDR3 DNA follows: TGTGCCAGCAGTAGAGGACAGGCGAACACCGGGGAGCTGTTTTTT.

The chain employs TRBV5-1 and TRBJ2-1; D possibly corresponds to TRBD1 (6 bases). Trimming removed 4 bases at V and 5 bases at J, with 10 bases between. CDR1 and CDR2 from the germline V gene are SGHRS and YFSETQ. The CDR3 is 13 amino acids. The CDR3 is CASSPDRNNEQFF. CDR3 in DNA: TGCGCCAGCAGCCCGGACAGAAACAATGAGCAGTTCTTC. Drawing the rest from reference TRBV5-1 and TRBJ2-1, the complete variable domain is KAGVTQTPRYLIKTRGQQVTLSCSPISGHRSVSWYQQTPGQGLQFLFEYFSETQRNKGNFPGRFSGRQFSNSRSEMNVSTLELGDSALYLCASSPDRNNEQFFGPGTRLTVL.

V and J are TRBV30 and TRBJ1-5; D is unresolved. The germline V gene has CDR1 GTSNPN and CDR2 SVGIG (reference sequence). V was clipped by 2 bases and J by 2 bases, with 7 bases between them. The CDR3 contains 13 residues. CDR3 loop: CAWSIDGNQPQHF. The CDR3 nucleotides are TGTGCCTGGAGTATCGATGGCAATCAGCCCCAGCATTTT.

The chain joins TRBV10-3 to TRBJ1-2, with TRBD1 as a possible D gene (6 bases). With 0 bases removed from V and 3 bases from J, the gap between germline ends came to 14 bases. Per germline, CDR1 ENHRY and CDR2 SYGVKD. The CDR3 is made up of 16 amino acids. This chain's CDR3 is CAISESPDRLYYGYTF. CDR3 DNA: TGTGCCATCAGTGAGTCACCGGACAGATTGTACTATGGCTACACCTTC.